Listed below are T cell receptor beta chains from one sample, sequenced in a study of T cell responses to AZD1222 COVID-19 vaccine. Measured with immunoSEQ multiplex PCR; TCRdb has only the in-frame clones, and not every one. The sample includes more than 150,000 clones, 90% of them seen just once. Sequenced material: peripheral blood, taken on day 0 of AZD1222 vaccination. All receptors derive from an adult in good health. CDR3s include the opening cysteine and the closing phenylalanine or tryptophan. The order of the fields is clone size, V gene, D gene, J gene, CDR3 DNA, CDR3 protein. The D gene is left open where the match is weak. Not every row has a clone size; where given, it reads once, few, many or a size class.

clone_size: .
v_call: TRBV19
d_call: .
j_call: TRBJ2-7
cdr3_nt: TGTGCCAGTAGTATTAGTCCGGACCCTACCTACGAGCAGTACTTC
cdr3_aa: CASSISPDPTYEQYF

clone_size: .
v_call: TRBV29-1
d_call: .
j_call: TRBJ2-1
cdr3_nt: TGCAGCGTTGTGCAGCCTTACAATGAGCAGTTCTTC
cdr3_aa: CSVVQPYNEQFF

clone_size: once
v_call: TRBV7-2
d_call: .
j_call: TRBJ2-7
cdr3_nt: TGTGCCAGCAGCCCAACGGGAGGACAGGGTACCTACGAGCAGTACTTC
cdr3_aa: CASSPTGGQGTYEQYF

clone_size: .
v_call: TRBV7-2
d_call: .
j_call: TRBJ1-1
cdr3_nt: TGTGCCAGCAGCTTACCGAGACAGGCTGAAGCTTTCTTT
cdr3_aa: CASSLPRQAEAFF

clone_size: .
v_call: TRBV18
d_call: TRBD2
j_call: TRBJ2-3
cdr3_nt: TGTGCCAGCTCAACTTCTAGGGAGGGTGCAGATACGCAGTATTTT
cdr3_aa: CASSTSREGADTQYF

clone_size: once
v_call: TRBV6-5
d_call: .
j_call: TRBJ2-7
cdr3_nt: TGTGCCAGCAGTTACGGTAGTGAACATTCCTACGAGCAGTACTTC
cdr3_aa: CASSYGSEHSYEQYF

clone_size: .
v_call: TRBV5-6
d_call: .
j_call: TRBJ2-2
cdr3_nt: TGTGCCAGCAGCTTGGAGGGGACTTGGGGCACCGGGGAGCTGTTTTTT
cdr3_aa: CASSLEGTWGTGELFF

clone_size: .
v_call: TRBV15
d_call: TRBD1
j_call: TRBJ1-1
cdr3_nt: TGTGCCACCTGGGACAGGAGCCGATGGAACACTGAAGCTTTCTTT
cdr3_aa: CATWDRSRWNTEAFF

clone_size: .
v_call: TRBV7-2
d_call: .
j_call: TRBJ2-7
cdr3_nt: TGTGCCAGCAGCTTCAGTGGGGTCGAGCAGTACTTC
cdr3_aa: CASSFSGVEQYF

clone_size: .
v_call: TRBV28
d_call: .
j_call: TRBJ2-3
cdr3_nt: TGTGCCAGCAGTAACGAACGGGAGCCCCCCGCAGATACGCAGTATTTT
cdr3_aa: CASSNEREPPADTQYF

clone_size: .
v_call: TRBV25-1
d_call: .
j_call: TRBJ1-5
cdr3_nt: TGTGCCAGTACAGCCACAGGGAATCAGCCCCAGCATTTT
cdr3_aa: CASTATGNQPQHF

clone_size: .
v_call: TRBV9
d_call: TRBD1
j_call: TRBJ2-2
cdr3_nt: TGTGCCAGCAGCGTTGACAGGGCGAACACCGGGGAGCTGTTTTTT
cdr3_aa: CASSVDRANTGELFF

clone_size: few
v_call: TRBV9
d_call: TRBD1
j_call: TRBJ1-4
cdr3_nt: TGTGCCAGCAGCTCACGGGACAGCGTTAATGAAAAACTGTTTTTT
cdr3_aa: CASSSRDSVNEKLFF

clone_size: .
v_call: TRBV10-1
d_call: .
j_call: TRBJ2-1
cdr3_nt: TGCGCCAGCAGTGATTTTAGCTTTAACAGCTCCTACAATGAGCAGTTCTTC
cdr3_aa: CASSDFSFNSSYNEQFF

clone_size: .
v_call: TRBV15
d_call: .
j_call: TRBJ2-6
cdr3_nt: TGTGCCACCGAGGCGGGACCAGTCCTCTCTGGGGCCAACGTCCTGACTTTC
cdr3_aa: CATEAGPVLSGANVLTF

clone_size: once
v_call: TRBV28
d_call: .
j_call: TRBJ1-2
cdr3_nt: TGTGCCAGTACGGGTGGGATTAACTATGGCTACACCTTC
cdr3_aa: CASTGGINYGYTF

clone_size: .
v_call: TRBV19
d_call: .
j_call: TRBJ1-5
cdr3_nt: TGTGCCAGTAGTTTAAGACAGTCTGCCAATCAGCCCCAGCATTTT
cdr3_aa: CASSLRQSANQPQHF

clone_size: .
v_call: TRBV7-8
d_call: .
j_call: TRBJ1-6
cdr3_nt: TGTGCCAGCAGCTACACAGGATACTCACCCCTCCACTTT
cdr3_aa: CASSYTGYSPLHF

clone_size: .
v_call: TRBV27
d_call: .
j_call: TRBJ2-7
cdr3_nt: TGTGCCAGCCGAACAGGGGAGGGCTACGAGCAGTACTTC
cdr3_aa: CASRTGEGYEQYF

clone_size: .
v_call: TRBV25-1
d_call: .
j_call: TRBJ2-1
cdr3_nt: TGTGCCAGCAGTGACCCGAGCGGGACAGCCTACAATGAGCAGTTCTTC
cdr3_aa: CASSDPSGTAYNEQFF

clone_size: .
v_call: TRBV7-8
d_call: .
j_call: TRBJ1-4
cdr3_nt: TGTGCCAGCAGCTTATGGTCACCTCCGGGAGAAAAACTGTTTTTT
cdr3_aa: CASSLWSPPGEKLFF

clone_size: .
v_call: TRBV27
d_call: .
j_call: TRBJ1-2
cdr3_nt: TGTGCCAGCACCCCAGGAGGAATTGGCTTGTATGGCTACACCTTC
cdr3_aa: CASTPGGIGLYGYTF

clone_size: .
v_call: TRBV29-1
d_call: TRBD1
j_call: TRBJ1-5
cdr3_nt: TGCAGCGTAGGGACAGGGGGATTCAATCAGCCCCAGCATTTT
cdr3_aa: CSVGTGGFNQPQHF

clone_size: .
v_call: TRBV7-9
d_call: .
j_call: TRBJ2-6
cdr3_nt: TGTGCCAGCAGCCGGAGCTCTGGGGCCAACGTCCTGACTTTC
cdr3_aa: CASSRSSGANVLTF

clone_size: .
v_call: TRBV28
d_call: .
j_call: TRBJ1-2
cdr3_nt: TGTGCCAGCTCTGGACAGTTCGATGGCTACACCTTC
cdr3_aa: CASSGQFDGYTF

clone_size: .
v_call: TRBV6-5
d_call: TRBD1
j_call: TRBJ2-7
cdr3_nt: TGTGCCAGCAGTCCTCTGACAGGGGGCAAGGAGGAGCAGTACTTC
cdr3_aa: CASSPLTGGKEEQYF

clone_size: .
v_call: TRBV6-2/TRBV6-3
d_call: TRBD2
j_call: TRBJ2-7
cdr3_nt: TGTGCCAGCAGTTTGGGACTAGCGGGTGTATCCTACGAGCAGTACTTC
cdr3_aa: CASSLGLAGVSYEQYF

clone_size: .
v_call: TRBV12-5
d_call: .
j_call: TRBJ1-2
cdr3_nt: TGTGCTAGTGGTTTGGTAAACGGCCTTAGCTATGGCTACACCTTC
cdr3_aa: CASGLVNGLSYGYTF

clone_size: .
v_call: TRBV20-1
d_call: .
j_call: TRBJ2-5
cdr3_nt: TGCAGTGCTAGTGGGGGGGCGTTGGAGACCCAGTACTTC
cdr3_aa: CSASGGALETQYF

clone_size: .
v_call: TRBV3-1/TRBV3-2
d_call: TRBD2
j_call: TRBJ2-2
cdr3_nt: TGTGCCAGCAGCCAAGGGGGACTAGCAGGTAACACCGGGGAGCTGTTTTTT
cdr3_aa: CASSQGGLAGNTGELFF

clone_size: medium-sized
v_call: TRBV28
d_call: .
j_call: TRBJ2-5
cdr3_nt: TGTGCCAGCAGTTTCGTCAATCAAGTCCGAGAGACCCAGTACTTC
cdr3_aa: CASSFVNQVRETQYF

clone_size: .
v_call: TRBV5-4
d_call: TRBD2
j_call: TRBJ2-3
cdr3_nt: TGTGCCAGCAGCTTGACTAGCGGGACGACAGATACGCAGTATTTT
cdr3_aa: CASSLTSGTTDTQYF

clone_size: .
v_call: TRBV12-3/TRBV12-4
d_call: .
j_call: TRBJ1-1
cdr3_nt: TGTGCCAGCAGCCATGGCACTGAAGCTTTCTTT
cdr3_aa: CASSHGTEAFF

clone_size: .
v_call: TRBV28
d_call: .
j_call: TRBJ1-2
cdr3_nt: TGTGCCAGCAGTCAGGGTAACTATGGCTACACCTTC
cdr3_aa: CASSQGNYGYTF

clone_size: .
v_call: TRBV6-5
d_call: .
j_call: TRBJ1-1
cdr3_nt: TGTGCCAGCAGCGCGACCAACACTGAAGCTTTCTTT
cdr3_aa: CASSATNTEAFF

clone_size: .
v_call: TRBV9
d_call: TRBD2
j_call: TRBJ2-7
cdr3_nt: TGTGCCAGCAGCGTAGAGAGCGGGAGGAACTACGAGCAGTACTTC
cdr3_aa: CASSVESGRNYEQYF

clone_size: .
v_call: TRBV12-3/TRBV12-4
d_call: .
j_call: TRBJ2-1
cdr3_nt: TGTGCCAGCAGTTCCTTCAATGAGCAGTTCTTC
cdr3_aa: CASSSFNEQFF

clone_size: .
v_call: TRBV2
d_call: .
j_call: TRBJ1-1
cdr3_nt: TGTGCCAGCAGTGAATTGGACTCCCCGAACACTGAAGCTTTCTTT
cdr3_aa: CASSELDSPNTEAFF

clone_size: .
v_call: TRBV4-1
d_call: TRBD2
j_call: TRBJ2-3
cdr3_nt: TGCGCCAGCAGCTTCCGGACTAGCGGGAGTAACACAGATACGCAGTATTTT
cdr3_aa: CASSFRTSGSNTDTQYF

clone_size: .
v_call: TRBV19
d_call: .
j_call: TRBJ2-1
cdr3_nt: TGTGCCAGTAGTACCCGAGACTCCTACAATGAGCAGTTCTTC
cdr3_aa: CASSTRDSYNEQFF

clone_size: .
v_call: TRBV19
d_call: .
j_call: TRBJ2-3
cdr3_nt: TGTGCCAGTAGTCCCGCGTACGGCGATACGCAGTATTTT
cdr3_aa: CASSPAYGDTQYF

clone_size: .
v_call: TRBV21-1
d_call: .
j_call: TRBJ2-7
cdr3_nt: TGTGCCAGCAGCAATTGTCAGGCAGGGCACGAGCAGTACTTC
cdr3_aa: CASSNCQAGHEQYF

clone_size: .
v_call: TRBV20-1
d_call: TRBD2
j_call: TRBJ2-1
cdr3_nt: TGCAGTGCTAGTTCTAGCGGGCCTGGGTACAATGAGCAGTTCTTC
cdr3_aa: CSASSSGPGYNEQFF

clone_size: .
v_call: TRBV21-1
d_call: .
j_call: TRBJ1-6
cdr3_nt: TGTGCCAGCACCGACGGGGACAGCCACAGATACCTTAATTCACCCCTCCACTTT
cdr3_aa: CASTDGDSHRYLNSPLHF

clone_size: once
v_call: TRBV5-6
d_call: TRBD2
j_call: TRBJ2-7
cdr3_nt: TGTGCCAGCAGCACCGGGACTAGAATCTACGAGCAGTACTTC
cdr3_aa: CASSTGTRIYEQYF